This T cell receptor (beta chain) was recovered during a study of blood T cell repertoires in COVID-19 (dated by TCRdb to 2020 to 2022). For context, the study as a whole: Collaborator samples came from the United States, Italy and Spain and covered acute and convalescent phases of COVID-19. The prospective study material was composed of cDNA or gDNA derived from T cells, B-cell-depleted T cells, or PBMCs. The samples were drawn from two sources: the first 160 participants of the ongoing ImmuneRACE study, and about 1,300 subjects contributed by 6 global collaborators. The dataset comprised deeply sampled blood TCRbeta repertoires from subjects exposed to, actively infected with, or recovered from COVID-19. Nearly every sample came with metadata listing a de-identified subject ID, COVID-19 status, age in years and sex. The repertoires were released in a freely available public database intended as a resource for research on the immune response to SARS-CoV-2. Where available, HLA class I and class II types were taken from metadata supplied by the sample provider and were not determined by assay-based typing.

TCRbeta CDR3 regions were amplified from genomic DNA by means of the immunoSEQ Assay, a bias-controlled multiplex PCR. The study's processing was this. The number of nucleated cells in each sample was estimated by amplification of reference gene primers within the assay. Sequence reads were collapsed and filtered to measure the absolute abundance of every unique TCRbeta CDR3 rearrangement. For each sample, productive Simpson clonality was calculated as the square root of Simpson's diversity index over productive rearrangements. TCRdb re-hosts the immuneACCESS table, in-frame sequences only. Its copies lack some clones; in the studies checked, an unresolved V gene accounts for under half of them, and the cause for the rest is not known. Clonal size and the V and J genes are those of that table, whereas D and trimming came from the DNA. The sample table holds approximately 150,000 clones, of which 85% to 90% were seen once. The ten largest clones take up around 2.9% of the sample.

Whole blood was collected in K2EDTA tubes by collaborating institutions according to the institutions' own protocols. For TCRbeta analysis, collaborators shipped samples in one of three forms: frozen whole blood, isolated PBMCs, or DNA extracted from either of those sample types. The germline V gene sets CDR1 to SQVTM and CDR2 to ANQGSEA. Taken from cysteine to phenylalanine, the CDR3 has 12 residues. The retained sequence is limited to the CDR3, 36 bases, with the frame set at the first base. Trimming accounts for 7 bases at V and 1 base at J, while the number of junction bases matched to no gene is 3. The investigation overall reported the following: The quantity of clinical and demographic metadata differed by source and by participant and was supplied without curation.

With respect to this clone: The antigen it recognizes is unknown. No much larger clonotype is one base removed from it; base qualities were not supplied.

This TCR derives from a woman aged 60 to 75 with active COVID-19. What was sequenced was peripheral blood. The chain is assembled from TRBV29-1 and TRBJ1-1; 7 nucleotides in the junction match TRBD1. Here is the DNA: TGCAGCGCGGACAGGACGAACACTGAAGCTTTCTTT. The translation is CSADRTNTEAFF.